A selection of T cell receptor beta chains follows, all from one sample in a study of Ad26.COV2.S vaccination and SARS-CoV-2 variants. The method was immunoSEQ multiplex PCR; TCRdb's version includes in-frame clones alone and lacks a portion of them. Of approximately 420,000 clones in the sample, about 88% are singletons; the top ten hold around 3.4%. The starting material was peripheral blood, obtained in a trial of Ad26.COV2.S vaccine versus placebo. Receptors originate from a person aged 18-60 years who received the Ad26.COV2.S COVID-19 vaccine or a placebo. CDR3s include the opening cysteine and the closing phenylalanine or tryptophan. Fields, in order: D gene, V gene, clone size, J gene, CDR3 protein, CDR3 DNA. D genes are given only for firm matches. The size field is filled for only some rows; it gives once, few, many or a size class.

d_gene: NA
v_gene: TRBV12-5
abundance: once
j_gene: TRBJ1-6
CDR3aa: CASGPPIVSRGRWKPLHF
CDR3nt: TGTGCTAGTGGTCCCCCAATCGTTTCGCGGGGGCGGTGGAAACCCCTCCACTTT

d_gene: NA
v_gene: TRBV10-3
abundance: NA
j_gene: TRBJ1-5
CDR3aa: CAISEDPGGGNQPQHF
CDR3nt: TGTGCCATCAGTGAGGACCCAGGAGGAGGCAATCAGCCCCAGCATTTT

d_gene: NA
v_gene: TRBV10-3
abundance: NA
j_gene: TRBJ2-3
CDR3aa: CAISESTDITDTQYF
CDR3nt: TGTGCCATCAGTGAGTCGACAGATATCACAGATACGCAGTATTTT

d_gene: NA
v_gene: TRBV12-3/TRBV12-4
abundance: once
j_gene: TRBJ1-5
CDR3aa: CASSLSVNQPQHF
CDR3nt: TGTGCCAGCAGTTTGTCTGTTAATCAGCCCCAGCATTTT

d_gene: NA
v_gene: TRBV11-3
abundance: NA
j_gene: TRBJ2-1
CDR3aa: CASSSGEGAGDEQFF
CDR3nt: TGTGCCAGCAGCTCAGGCGAGGGGGCGGGGGATGAGCAGTTCTTC

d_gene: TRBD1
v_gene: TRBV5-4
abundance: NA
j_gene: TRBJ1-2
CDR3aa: CASRPLRDRGYGYTF
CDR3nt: TGTGCCAGCAGACCACTCCGGGACAGGGGCTATGGCTACACCTTC

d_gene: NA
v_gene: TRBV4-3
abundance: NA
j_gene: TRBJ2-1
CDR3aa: CASSLEGATYNEQFF
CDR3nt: TGCGCCAGCAGTCTGGAAGGTGCTACCTACAATGAGCAGTTCTTC

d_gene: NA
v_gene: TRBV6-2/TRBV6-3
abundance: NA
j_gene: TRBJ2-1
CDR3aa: CASSYRLSPPYNEQFF
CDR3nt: TGTGCCAGCAGTTACAGATTGTCACCGCCTTACAATGAGCAGTTCTTC

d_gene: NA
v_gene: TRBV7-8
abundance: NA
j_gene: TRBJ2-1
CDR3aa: CASSLEIFDEQFF
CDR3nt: TGTGCCAGCAGCTTAGAAATTTTCGATGAGCAGTTCTTC

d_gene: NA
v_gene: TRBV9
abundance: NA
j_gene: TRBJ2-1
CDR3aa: CASSAQWLRYNEQFF
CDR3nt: TGTGCCAGCAGCGCCCAGTGGTTGAGGTACAATGAGCAGTTCTTC

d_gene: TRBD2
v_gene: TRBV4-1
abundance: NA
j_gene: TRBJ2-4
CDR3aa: CASSPPPGLAGGLAKNIQYF
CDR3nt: TGCGCCAGCAGCCCACCGCCGGGACTAGCGGGGGGGCTAGCCAAAAACATTCAGTACTTC

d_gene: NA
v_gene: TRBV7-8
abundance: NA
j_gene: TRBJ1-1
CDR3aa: CASSLGPGRDTEAFF
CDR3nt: TGTGCCAGCAGCTTAGGACCCGGCAGGGACACTGAAGCTTTCTTT

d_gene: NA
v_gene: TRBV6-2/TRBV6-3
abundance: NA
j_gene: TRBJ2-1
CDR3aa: CASTPTRRNEQFF
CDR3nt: TGTGCCAGCACCCCGACCCGCAGGAATGAGCAGTTCTTC

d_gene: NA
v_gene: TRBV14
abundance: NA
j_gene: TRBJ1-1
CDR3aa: CASSPGNTEAFF
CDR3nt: TGTGCCAGCAGCCCAGGAAACACTGAAGCTTTCTTT

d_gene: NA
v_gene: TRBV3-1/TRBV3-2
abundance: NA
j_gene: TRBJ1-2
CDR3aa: CASSQVGGRGGYTF
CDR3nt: TGTGCCAGCAGCCAAGTCGGGGGAAGGGGTGGCTACACCTTC

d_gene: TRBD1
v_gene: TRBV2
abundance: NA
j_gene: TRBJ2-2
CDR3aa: CASSTTGGPGELFF
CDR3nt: TGTGCCAGCAGCACCACAGGGGGCCCCGGGGAGCTGTTTTTT

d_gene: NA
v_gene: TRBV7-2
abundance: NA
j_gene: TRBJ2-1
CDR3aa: CASSHTRGPPNEQFF
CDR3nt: TGTGCCAGCAGTCATACTAGGGGCCCCCCCAATGAGCAGTTCTTC

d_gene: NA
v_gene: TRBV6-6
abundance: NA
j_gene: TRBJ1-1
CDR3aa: CASSPIDPPAAEAFF
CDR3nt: TGTGCCAGCAGCCCTATTGACCCCCCCGCCGCTGAAGCTTTCTTT

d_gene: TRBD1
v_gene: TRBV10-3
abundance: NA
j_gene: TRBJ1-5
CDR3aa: CAISVADRGRDQPQHF
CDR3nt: TGTGCCATCAGTGTGGCGGACAGGGGGCGAGATCAGCCCCAGCATTTT

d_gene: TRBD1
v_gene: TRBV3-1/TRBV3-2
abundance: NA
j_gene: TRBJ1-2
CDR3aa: CASSPGQGNYGYTF
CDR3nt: TGTGCCAGCAGCCCGGGACAGGGTAACTATGGCTACACCTTC

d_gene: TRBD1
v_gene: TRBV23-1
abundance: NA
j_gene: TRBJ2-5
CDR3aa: CASRHTGTGGGKTQYF
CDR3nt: TGCGCCAGCAGACACACCGGGACAGGGGGCGGGAAGACCCAGTACTTC

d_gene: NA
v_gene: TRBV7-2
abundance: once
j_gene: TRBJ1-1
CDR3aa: CASSWSASNTEAFF
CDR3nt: TGTGCCAGCAGCTGGTCAGCCTCAAACACTGAAGCTTTCTTT

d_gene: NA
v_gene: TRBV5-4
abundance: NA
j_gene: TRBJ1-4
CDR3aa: CASSSDARVEEKLFF
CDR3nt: TGTGCCAGCAGCTCCGACGCCAGGGTCGAGGAAAAACTGTTTTTT

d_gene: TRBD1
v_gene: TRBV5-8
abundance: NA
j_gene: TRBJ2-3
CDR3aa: CASSLETGPDTQYF
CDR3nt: TGTGCCAGCAGCTTGGAGACAGGGCCAGATACGCAGTATTTT

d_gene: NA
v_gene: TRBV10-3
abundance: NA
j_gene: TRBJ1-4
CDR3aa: CAISEGSATNEKLFF
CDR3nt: TGTGCCATCAGTGAAGGGTCTGCAACTAATGAAAAACTGTTTTTT

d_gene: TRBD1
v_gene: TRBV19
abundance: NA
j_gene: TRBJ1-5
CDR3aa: CANSFTGGNQPQHF
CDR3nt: TGTGCCAATAGTTTTACAGGGGGCAATCAGCCCCAGCATTTT

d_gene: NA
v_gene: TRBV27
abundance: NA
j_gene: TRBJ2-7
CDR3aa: CASSPWGPGEQYF
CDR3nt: TGTGCCAGCAGTCCGTGGGGACCCGGCGAGCAGTACTTC

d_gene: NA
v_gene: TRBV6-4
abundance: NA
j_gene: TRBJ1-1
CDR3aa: CASSVSGVTEAFF
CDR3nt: TGTGCCAGCAGTGTTTCAGGGGTTACTGAAGCTTTCTTT

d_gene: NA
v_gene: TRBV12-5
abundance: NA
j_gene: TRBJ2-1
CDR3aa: CASGSRTPYNEQFF
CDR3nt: TGTGCTAGTGGTTCACGGACACCGTACAATGAGCAGTTCTTC

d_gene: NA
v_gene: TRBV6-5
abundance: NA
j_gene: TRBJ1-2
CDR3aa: CASSPSRQDYYGYTF
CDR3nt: TGTGCCAGCAGTCCTTCCCGACAGGACTACTATGGCTACACCTTC

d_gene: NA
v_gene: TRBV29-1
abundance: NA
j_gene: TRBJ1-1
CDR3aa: CSVENPFRAANTEAFF
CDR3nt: TGCAGCGTTGAAAACCCATTTAGAGCAGCGAACACTGAAGCTTTCTTT

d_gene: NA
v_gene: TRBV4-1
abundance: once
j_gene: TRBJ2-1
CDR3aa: CASRLEGAIYNEQFF
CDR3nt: TGCGCCAGCAGGTTGGAGGGGGCCATCTACAATGAGCAGTTCTTC

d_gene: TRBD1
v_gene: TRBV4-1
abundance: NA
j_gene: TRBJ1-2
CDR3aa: CASSHRLSDRESYGYTF
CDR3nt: TGCGCCAGCAGCCACCGACTGTCGGACAGGGAATCCTATGGCTACACCTTC

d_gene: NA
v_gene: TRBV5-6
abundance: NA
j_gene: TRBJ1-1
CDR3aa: CASSSTIVTEAFF
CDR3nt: TGTGCCAGCAGCTCTACGATAGTTACTGAAGCTTTCTTT

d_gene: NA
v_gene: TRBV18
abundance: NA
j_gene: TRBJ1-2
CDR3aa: CASKGRTPFFGYTF
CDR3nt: TGTGCCAGCAAGGGCAGGACCCCATTTTTTGGCTACACCTTC

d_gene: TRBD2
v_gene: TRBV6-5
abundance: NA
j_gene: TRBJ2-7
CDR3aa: CASTDIAGSSYEQYF
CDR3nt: TGTGCCAGCACGGACATAGCGGGGAGCTCCTACGAGCAGTACTTC

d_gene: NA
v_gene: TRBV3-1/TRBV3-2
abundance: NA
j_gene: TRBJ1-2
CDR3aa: CASSQSQHYGYTF
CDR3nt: TGTGCCAGCAGCCAATCGCAGCACTATGGCTACACCTTC

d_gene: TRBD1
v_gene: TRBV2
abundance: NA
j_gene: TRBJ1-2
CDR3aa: CASRPDRVSYGYTF
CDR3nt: TGTGCCAGCAGACCGGACAGGGTTTCGTATGGCTACACCTTC

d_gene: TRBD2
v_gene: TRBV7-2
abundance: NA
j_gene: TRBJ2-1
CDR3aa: CASSSISGEGYEQFF
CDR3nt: TGTGCCAGCAGCTCCATTAGCGGGGAGGGCTATGAGCAGTTCTTC

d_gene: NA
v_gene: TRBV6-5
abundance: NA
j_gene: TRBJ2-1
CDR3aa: CASTPLDTLYNEQFF
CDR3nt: TGTGCCAGCACCCCCCTGGATACACTTTACAATGAGCAGTTCTTC

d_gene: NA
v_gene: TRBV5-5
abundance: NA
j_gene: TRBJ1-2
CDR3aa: CASSLEPLFGYTF
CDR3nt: TGTGCCAGCAGCTTGGAGCCCTTATTTGGCTACACCTTC

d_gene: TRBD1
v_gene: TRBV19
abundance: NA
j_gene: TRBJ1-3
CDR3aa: CASRLTGTAGNTIYF
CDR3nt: TGTGCCAGTAGATTAACCGGGACAGCTGGAAACACCATATATTTT

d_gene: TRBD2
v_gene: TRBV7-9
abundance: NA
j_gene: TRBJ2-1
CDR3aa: CASSPGTSGGSSYNEQFF
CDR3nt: TGTGCCAGCAGCCCCGGGACTAGCGGGGGGAGCTCCTACAATGAGCAGTTCTTC

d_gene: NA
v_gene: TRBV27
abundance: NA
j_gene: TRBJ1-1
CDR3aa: CASQQGNTEAFF
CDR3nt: TGTGCCAGTCAACAGGGAAACACTGAAGCTTTCTTT

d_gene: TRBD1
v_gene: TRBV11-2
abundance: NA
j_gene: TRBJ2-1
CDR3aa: CASRRIQGASYNEQFF
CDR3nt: TGTGCCAGCCGGAGAATTCAGGGGGCCTCCTACAATGAGCAGTTCTTC

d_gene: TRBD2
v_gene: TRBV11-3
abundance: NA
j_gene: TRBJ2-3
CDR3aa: CASSSRGADTQYF
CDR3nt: TGTGCCAGCAGCTCCCGGGGGGCAGATACGCAGTATTTT

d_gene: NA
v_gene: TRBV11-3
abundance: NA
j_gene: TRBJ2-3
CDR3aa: CASSLGLPSTDTQYF
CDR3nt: TGTGCCAGCAGCTTAGGACTACCTAGCACAGATACGCAGTATTTT

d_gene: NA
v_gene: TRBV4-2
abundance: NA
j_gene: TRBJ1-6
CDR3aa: CASSQGLGFNSPLHF
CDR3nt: TGTGCCAGCAGCCAAGGGTTAGGGTTTAATTCACCCCTCCACTTT

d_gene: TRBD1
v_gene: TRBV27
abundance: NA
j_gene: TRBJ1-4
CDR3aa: CASTNKQGPGREKLFF
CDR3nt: TGTGCCAGCACCAACAAACAGGGGCCTGGGCGGGAAAAACTGTTTTTT

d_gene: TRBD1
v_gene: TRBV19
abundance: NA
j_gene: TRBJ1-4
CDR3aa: CASSPRDRGEKLFF
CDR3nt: TGTGCCAGTAGTCCAAGGGACAGGGGTGAAAAACTGTTTTTT

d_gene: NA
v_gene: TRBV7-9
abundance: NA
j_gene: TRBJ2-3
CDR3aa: CASSRTGTDTDTQYF
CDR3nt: TGTGCCAGCAGCCGAACCGGGACCGACACAGATACGCAGTATTTT

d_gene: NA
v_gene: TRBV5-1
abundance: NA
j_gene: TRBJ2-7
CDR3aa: CASSLEYGSYEQYF
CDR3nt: TGCGCCAGCAGCTTGGAGTACGGATCCTACGAGCAGTACTTC

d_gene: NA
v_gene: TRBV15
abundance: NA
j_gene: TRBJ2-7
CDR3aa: CATSRGGERSYEQYF
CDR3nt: TGTGCCACCAGCAGAGGGGGAGAAAGGTCCTACGAGCAGTACTTC

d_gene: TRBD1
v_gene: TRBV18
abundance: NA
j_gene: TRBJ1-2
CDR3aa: CASSPGTGPVGYTF
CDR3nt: TGTGCCAGCTCACCCGGGACAGGGCCCGTCGGCTACACCTTC

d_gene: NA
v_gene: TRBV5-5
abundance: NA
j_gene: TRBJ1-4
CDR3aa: CASSLGGGVSPVNEKLFF
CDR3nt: TGTGCCAGCAGCTTGGGTGGGGGCGTTAGTCCTGTTAATGAAAAACTGTTTTTT

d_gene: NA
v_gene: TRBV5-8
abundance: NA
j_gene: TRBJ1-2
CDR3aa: CASSLVWGADGYTF
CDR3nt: TGTGCCAGCAGCTTGGTCTGGGGAGCGGATGGCTACACCTTC

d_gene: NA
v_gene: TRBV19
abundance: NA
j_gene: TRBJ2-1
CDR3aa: CASSRGSGHNEQFF
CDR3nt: TGTGCCAGTAGCAGGGGCTCGGGACACAATGAGCAGTTCTTC

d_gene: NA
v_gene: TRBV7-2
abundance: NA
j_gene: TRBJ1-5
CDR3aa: CASSLGGPSGPQHF
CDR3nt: TGTGCCAGCAGCTTAGGTGGGCCCTCGGGGCCCCAGCATTTT

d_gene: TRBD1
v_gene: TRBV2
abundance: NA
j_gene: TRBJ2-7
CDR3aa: CASSEGQRYEQYF
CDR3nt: TGTGCCAGCAGTGAGGGACAGAGGTACGAGCAGTACTTC